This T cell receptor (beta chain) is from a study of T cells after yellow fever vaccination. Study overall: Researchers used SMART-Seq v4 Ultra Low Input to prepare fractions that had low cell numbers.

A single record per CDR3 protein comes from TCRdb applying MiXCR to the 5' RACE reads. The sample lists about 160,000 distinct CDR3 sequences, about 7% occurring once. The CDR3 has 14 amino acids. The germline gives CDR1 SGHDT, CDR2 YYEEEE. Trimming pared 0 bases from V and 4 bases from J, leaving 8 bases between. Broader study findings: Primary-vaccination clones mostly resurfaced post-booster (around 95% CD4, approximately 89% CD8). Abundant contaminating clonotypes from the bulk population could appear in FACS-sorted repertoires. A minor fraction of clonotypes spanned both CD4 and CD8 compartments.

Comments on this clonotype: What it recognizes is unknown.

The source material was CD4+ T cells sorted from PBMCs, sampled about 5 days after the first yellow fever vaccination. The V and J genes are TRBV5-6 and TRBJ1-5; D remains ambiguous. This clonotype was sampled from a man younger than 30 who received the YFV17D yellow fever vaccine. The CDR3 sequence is CASSLGRTNQPQHF. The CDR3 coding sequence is TGTGCCAGCAGCTTGGGACGGACTAATCAGCCCCAGCATTTT.